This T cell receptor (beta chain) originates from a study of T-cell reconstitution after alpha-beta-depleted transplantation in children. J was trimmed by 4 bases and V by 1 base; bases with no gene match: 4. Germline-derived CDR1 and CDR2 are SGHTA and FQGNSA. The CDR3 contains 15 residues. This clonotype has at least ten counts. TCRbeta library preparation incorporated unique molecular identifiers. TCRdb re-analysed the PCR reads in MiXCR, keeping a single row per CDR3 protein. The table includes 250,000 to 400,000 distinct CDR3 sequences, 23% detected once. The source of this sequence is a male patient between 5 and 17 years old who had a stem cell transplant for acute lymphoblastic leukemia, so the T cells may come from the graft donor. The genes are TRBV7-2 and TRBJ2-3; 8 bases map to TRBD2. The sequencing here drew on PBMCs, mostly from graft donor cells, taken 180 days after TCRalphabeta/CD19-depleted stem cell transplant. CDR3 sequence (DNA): TGTGCCAGCAGCTTAGGGTCGGGGGGGCCAGATACGCAGTATTTT. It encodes CASSLGSGGPDTQYF.